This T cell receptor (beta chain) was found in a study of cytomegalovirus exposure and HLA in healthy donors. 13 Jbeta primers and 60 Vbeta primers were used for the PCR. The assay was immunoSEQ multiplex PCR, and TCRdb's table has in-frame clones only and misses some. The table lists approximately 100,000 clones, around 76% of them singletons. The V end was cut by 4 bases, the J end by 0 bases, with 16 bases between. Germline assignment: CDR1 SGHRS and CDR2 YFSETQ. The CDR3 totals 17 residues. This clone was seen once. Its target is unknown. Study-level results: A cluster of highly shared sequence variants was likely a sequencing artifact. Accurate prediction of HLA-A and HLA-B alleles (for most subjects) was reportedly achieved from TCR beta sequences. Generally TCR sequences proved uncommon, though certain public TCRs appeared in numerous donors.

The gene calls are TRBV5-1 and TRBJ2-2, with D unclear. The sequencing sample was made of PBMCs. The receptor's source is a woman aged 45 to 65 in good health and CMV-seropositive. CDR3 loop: CASSLSPGNTNTGELFF. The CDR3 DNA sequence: TGCGCCAGCAGCCTCAGTCCGGGTAATACGAACACCGGGGAGCTGTTTTTT.